The rows below give T cell receptor beta chains drawn from one sample of a study of regulatory T cells in long-lasting Graves disease. TCRdb itself ran the multiplex PCR reads through MiXCR, one entry per CDR3 protein. The table lists 300,000 to 400,000 distinct CDR3 sequences, around 15% of them singletons. Sequenced material: peripheral blood mononuclear cells (PBMCs), taken at new diagnosis, from a patient treated with antithyroid drugs. These receptors were obtained from a female donor with Graves disease. Both conserved end residues are part of each CDR3. The size of a clone is reported for some rows only, either as once, few or many, or as a class for expanded clones.

len: 18; abundance: .; j_gene: TRBJ2-1; v_gene: TRBV12-3/TRBV12-4; CDR3aa: CASTSDRWTSVSYNEQFF
len: 18; abundance: many; j_gene: TRBJ2-2; v_gene: TRBV9; CDR3aa: CASSVEGTGGRRTGELFF
len: 14; abundance: many; j_gene: TRBJ1-5; v_gene: TRBV30; CDR3aa: CAWSGTGGVRPQHF
len: 15; abundance: many; j_gene: TRBJ2-5; v_gene: TRBV2; CDR3aa: CASRETPRGPETQYF
len: 15; abundance: many; j_gene: TRBJ1-5; v_gene: TRBV7-2; CDR3aa: CASSEQQGSNQPQHF
len: 11; abundance: many; j_gene: TRBJ2-3; v_gene: TRBV28; CDR3aa: CASSVGYTQYF
len: 15; abundance: many; j_gene: TRBJ2-5; v_gene: TRBV14; CDR3aa: CASSQGLGGQETQYF
len: 16; abundance: many; j_gene: TRBJ1-4; v_gene: TRBV5-1; CDR3aa: CASSVVGRQTNEKLFF
len: 17; abundance: many; j_gene: TRBJ1-2; v_gene: TRBV28; CDR3aa: CASRSETGTGRSGGYTF
len: 13; abundance: few; j_gene: TRBJ2-1; v_gene: TRBV14; CDR3aa: CASSFSRVPLQFF
len: 17; abundance: .; j_gene: TRBJ2-7; v_gene: TRBV7-2; CDR3aa: CACSLGQDTFETYEQYF
len: 15; abundance: medium-sized; j_gene: TRBJ2-3; v_gene: TRBV6-2/TRBV6-3; CDR3aa: CASSYGGTSRDTQYF
len: 16; abundance: .; j_gene: TRBJ2-1; v_gene: TRBV5-4; CDR3aa: CASSLDTSGRFNEQFF
len: 14; abundance: many; j_gene: TRBJ2-7; v_gene: TRBV20-1; CDR3aa: CSARDGGRADEQYF
len: 14; abundance: .; j_gene: TRBJ1-2; v_gene: TRBV3-1; CDR3aa: CASSQATDTYGYTF
len: 13; abundance: many; j_gene: TRBJ2-1; v_gene: TRBV7-9; CDR3aa: CASAGRAGNEQFF
len: 14; abundance: .; j_gene: TRBJ2-3; v_gene: TRBV9; CDR3aa: CASSVTSSVDTQYF
len: 14; abundance: many; j_gene: TRBJ2-2; v_gene: TRBV20-1; CDR3aa: CSARDHLGPGELFF
len: 14; abundance: many; j_gene: TRBJ2-2; v_gene: TRBV2; CDR3aa: CASGGLDNAGELFF
len: 16; abundance: few; j_gene: TRBJ1-5; v_gene: TRBV28; CDR3aa: CASIGSEGFRNQPQHF
len: 16; abundance: .; j_gene: TRBJ2-5; v_gene: TRBV2; CDR3aa: CASSAGTSGGQETQYF
len: 14; abundance: many; j_gene: TRBJ1-5; v_gene: TRBV12-3/TRBV12-4; CDR3aa: CASSVDSSYQPQHF
len: 13; abundance: .; j_gene: TRBJ2-7; v_gene: TRBV7-9; CDR3aa: CASASGGAYEQYF
len: 13; abundance: many; j_gene: TRBJ1-2; v_gene: TRBV30; CDR3aa: CAWSSGSTDGYTF
len: 16; abundance: .; j_gene: TRBJ1-1; v_gene: TRBV15; CDR3aa: CATSRDLGQGEIGAFF
len: 16; abundance: many; j_gene: TRBJ2-5; v_gene: TRBV20-1; CDR3aa: CSAQVIAGQYQETQYF
len: 16; abundance: once; j_gene: TRBJ2-1; v_gene: TRBV24-1; CDR3aa: CATGDSDRGNYNEQFF
len: 15; abundance: many; j_gene: TRBJ2-3; v_gene: TRBV3-1; CDR3aa: CASRNRLAYTDTQYF
len: 16; abundance: many; j_gene: TRBJ2-1; v_gene: TRBV11-2; CDR3aa: CASSSPPGGGQGEQFF
len: 13; abundance: many; j_gene: TRBJ1-3; v_gene: TRBV28; CDR3aa: CASIQGGGNTIYF